One and the same sample provided the 7 T cell receptor beta chains below, sequenced in a study of blood T cells in healthy people across ages. A sample-barcoded 5' primer and a J-beta primer mix were used in a second PCR of about 7 to 12 cycles. TCRdb independently ran MiXCR on the 5' RACE reads; one entry per CDR3 protein. Of about 1,800,000 distinct CDR3 sequences listed, 28% are singletons. Sequencing was performed on blood. The source of these receptors is a woman in her twenties or thirties in good health.

The rearrangement joins TRBV5-1 to TRBJ1-2; the D is unclear. Germline V lookup: CDR1 SGHRS, CDR2 YFSETQ. The germline V and J ends were trimmed by 3 bases and 6 bases, with 15 bases remaining between them. The CDR3 spans 14 residues. The CDR3 spells CASSSMDRLHGYTF. The CDR3 region has the DNA TGCGCCAGCAGCTCGATGGACCGACTACATGGCTACACCTTC.

The rearrangement joins TRBV20-1 to TRBJ1-1; D unresolved. Trimming took 3 bases from V and 2 from J, leaving 7 bases between them. The germline V gene has CDR1 DFQATT and CDR2 SNEGSKA (reference sequence). The CDR3 sequence is 12 residues long. In DNA form, the CDR3 reads TGCAGTGCTAGCCCCCCCAACACTGAAGCTTTCTTT. This sequence encodes CSASPPNTEAFF.

The sample holds a few counts of this clonotype. The genes are TRBV2 and TRBJ2-1, with D possibly TRBD1 on 5 matching bases. V lost 4 bases, J lost 6 bases, and 7 bases lay in between. In germline, CDR1 is SNHLY, CDR2 FYNNEI. The CDR3 is 12 amino acids. Here the CDR3 DNA reads TGTGCCAGCAGTGCGACAGCCAATGAGCAGTTCTTC. Its translation is CASSATANEQFF.

This clonotype was detected ten times or more. The chain has TRBV7-2 and TRBJ2-5, with 7 positions matching TRBD1. Germline CDR1 reads SGHTA; CDR2 reads FQGNSA. The CDR3 loop spans 13 amino acids. The V and J ends lost 3 bases and 4 bases, in that order; junction bases with no gene match: 2. The CDR3 loop is CASSFGQAETQYF. CDR3 nucleotides: TGTGCCAGCAGCTTCGGACAGGCAGAGACCCAGTACTTC.

The table lists this clonotype with many counts. This chain connects TRBV6-6 to TRBJ2-5; 8 bases agree with TRBD1. V trimming: 6 bases; J trimming: 2 bases; junction bases outside the gene matches: 5. The CDR3 is 14 amino acids. CDR1 and CDR2 (germline): MNHNY, SVGAGI (reference sequence). The CDR3 bases are TGTGCCAGCAGGCCAGGACAGGGTCAAGAGACCCAGTACTTC. Translating gives CASRPGQGQETQYF.

This clonotype has at least ten counts. The CDR3 loop is CSVGNPLDETQYF. CDR3 bases: TGCAGCGTTGGAAACCCCCTTGATGAGACCCAGTACTTC. The chain employs TRBV29-1 and TRBJ2-5; D call uncertain. CDR3 size: 13 residues. Trimming pared 4 bases from V and 5 bases from J, leaving 14 bases between. Germline-derived CDR1 and CDR2 are SQVTM and ANQGSEA.

The V and J genes are TRBV20-1 and TRBJ2-2; the D gene is possibly TRBD1 (6 bases). The germline gives CDR1 DFQATT, CDR2 SNEGSKA (reference sequence). Trimming took 5 bases from V and 9 from J, leaving 16 bases between them. This CDR3 is 13 amino acids long. CDR3 coding DNA: TGCAGTGCTGTGAGGGCAGGGGACCGGGAGCTGTTTTTT. This translates into CSAVRAGDRELFF.